Given below is one T cell receptor (beta chain) in context. Assay used: immunoSEQ multiplex PCR; TCRdb lists only in-frame clones, some missing. The table lists hundreds of thousands of clones, approximately 83% of them singletons. The data were taken from a study of shared T cell receptors in the human thymus. Germline V lookup: CDR1 MGHDK, CDR2 SYGVNS. The CDR3 has 18 amino acids. The data were also submitted as part of a second study, on human thymus T cells. That work adds: Corrective surgery for congenital heart defects was being performed on the healthy Finnish infants who were the donors. Resections from corrective heart surgery supplied the thymus tissue. Thymic and blood repertoires seemed to show skewed V and J gene use. Thymic TCR repertoires of unrelated people reportedly overlapped highly.

Material for sequencing was thymocytes. The clonotype was recovered from a girl less than two years old with a congenital heart defect. The J gene is TRBJ2-5, the V gene TRBV25-1; tentative D call: TRBD2 (6 bases). Near its end, the DNA agrees better with TRBJ2-7, so the J call may be wrong. CDR3 bases: TGTGCCAGCAGTGCAAACTTCCGTGGGGCGGGGAACACCTACGAGCAGTACTTC. As protein: CASSANFRGAGNTYEQYF.